The rows below give T cell receptor beta chains drawn from one sample of a study of early T cells in non-severe SARS-CoV-2 infection. TCRdb used MiXCR to reprocess the 5' RACE reads, holding one entry per CDR3 protein. The repertoire has roughly 25,000 distinct CDR3 sequences, 4% to 4.5% of them found once; the top ten carry more than 5.5%. The sequenced sample was whole blood. The receptors here all came from an adult who was a healthcare worker with PCR-confirmed SARS-CoV-2 infection or an uninfected control (not recorded which). The CDR3 runs from the conserved cysteine through the conserved F or W. D genes are given only for firm matches. Size is stated for part of the rows, as once, few or many counts, or as a class when the clone is expanded.

J gene | D gene | clone size | V gene | CDR3 length | CDR3 protein | CDR3 DNA
TRBJ2-1 | NA | many | TRBV6-2/TRBV6-3 | 11 | CASSQYNEQFF | TGTGCCAGCAGCCAATACAATGAGCAGTTCTTC
TRBJ2-2 | NA | many | TRBV12-5 | 15 | CASGFVLANTGELFF | TGTGCTAGTGGTTTCGTTCTGGCGAACACCGGGGAGCTGTTTTTT
TRBJ2-1 | NA | many | TRBV6-6 | 16 | CASSTPDISSYNEQFF | TGTGCCAGCAGTACCCCTGACATTAGCTCCTACAATGAGCAGTTCTTC
TRBJ2-1 | NA | many | TRBV25-1 | 16 | CASSESSGISYNEQFF | TGTGCCAGCAGTGAATCAAGCGGCATATCCTACAATGAGCAGTTCTTC
TRBJ2-2 | TRBD1 | many | TRBV6-2/TRBV6-3 | 14 | CASWRQGDTGELFF | TGTGCCAGCTGGAGACAGGGGGACACCGGGGAGCTGTTTTTT
TRBJ2-5 | TRBD2 | many | TRBV12-3/TRBV12-4 | 15 | CASRRAGGPAETQYF | TGTGCCAGCAGGCGAGCGGGAGGGCCAGCAGAGACCCAGTACTTC
TRBJ2-3 | TRBD2 | many | TRBV25-1 | 15 | CASSDPGTSEDTQYF | TGTGCCAGCAGTGATCCCGGGACTAGCGAAGATACGCAGTATTTT
TRBJ2-6 | NA | few | TRBV10-3 | 18 | CAISESGTKFSGANVLTF | TGTGCCATCAGTGAGTCGGGTACGAAGTTCTCTGGGGCCAACGTCCTGACTTTC
TRBJ2-7 | TRBD1 | few | TRBV6-6 | 14 | CASSTGTGVYEQYF | TGTGCCAGCAGCACCGGGACAGGGGTCTACGAGCAGTACTTC
TRBJ2-7 | TRBD2 | once | TRBV7-9 | 15 | CASSSGLAQSYEQYF | TGTGCCAGCAGCTCCGGACTAGCCCAATCCTACGAGCAGTACTTC
TRBJ1-2 | NA | many | TRBV30 | 11 | CAGLAGYGYTF | TGTGCCGGTTTGGCCGGCTATGGCTACACCTTC
TRBJ2-1 | TRBD2 | many | TRBV9 | 17 | CASSELAGLGVYNEQFF | TGTGCCAGCAGCGAACTAGCGGGATTAGGAGTCTACAATGAGCAGTTCTTC
TRBJ1-2 | NA | many | TRBV2 | 15 | CASSEGRPGKGGYTF | TGTGCCAGCAGTGAAGGGCGCCCAGGAAAGGGCGGCTACACCTTC
TRBJ2-2 | NA | many | TRBV5-1 | 17 | CASSLGRYNSPTGELFF | TGCGCCAGCAGCTTGGGCAGGTACAACTCCCCCACCGGGGAGCTGTTTTTT
TRBJ2-1 | TRBD2 | many | TRBV7-8 | 15 | CASSQWAMTSSEQFF | TGTGCCAGCAGCCAGTGGGCAATGACTAGCTCTGAGCAGTTCTTC
TRBJ2-5 | NA | NA | TRBV4-1 | 15 | CASSQDVAVQETQYF | TGCGCCAGCAGCCAAGATGTAGCGGTACAAGAGACCCAGTACTTC
TRBJ2-1 | TRBD2 | NA | TRBV7-2 | 15 | CASSLGTSGYNEQFF | TGTGCCAGCAGCCTCGGGACTAGCGGGTACAATGAGCAGTTCTTC
TRBJ2-1 | TRBD2 | many | TRBV9 | 15 | CASSVEAGGRNEQFF | TGTGCCAGCAGCGTAGAAGCGGGAGGCCGGAATGAGCAGTTCTTC
TRBJ1-1 | TRBD1 | many | TRBV7-9 | 16 | CASSLDRGPVVTEAFF | TGTGCCAGCAGCCTAGACAGGGGGCCCGTAGTAACTGAAGCTTTCTTT
TRBJ1-2 | NA | many | TRBV3-1 | 15 | CASSQTPGYNYGYTF | TGTGCCAGCAGCCAAACCCCTGGGTATAACTATGGCTACACCTTC
TRBJ2-2 | NA | few | TRBV4-2 | 14 | CASSQDPGNGELFF | TGTGCCAGCAGCCAAGATCCGGGGAACGGGGAGCTGTTTTTT
TRBJ1-2 | NA | many | TRBV20-1 | 16 | CSATASAPDLNYGYTF | TGCAGTGCCACCGCCAGCGCTCCCGATTTGAACTATGGCTACACCTTC
TRBJ2-3 | NA | many | TRBV28 | 13 | CASIQDSTDTQYF | TGTGCCAGCATCCAGGATAGCACAGATACGCAGTATTTT
TRBJ2-7 | TRBD1 | many | TRBV5-1 | 14 | CASSIDRGSNEQYF | TGCGCCAGCAGCATTGACAGGGGATCGAACGAGCAGTACTTC
TRBJ2-1 | TRBD2 | many | TRBV20-1 | 14 | CSASRTSDYNEQFF | TGCAGTGCCAGTCGGACTAGCGATTACAATGAGCAGTTCTTC
TRBJ2-1 | TRBD2 | NA | TRBV20-1 | 16 | CSATGGSSGPYNEQFF | TGCAGTGCTACCGGCGGGTCTAGCGGACCTTACAATGAGCAGTTCTTC
TRBJ1-5 | TRBD1 | many | TRBV2 | 13 | CASSSGGVQPQHF | TGTGCCAGCAGCTCAGGGGGCGTTCAGCCCCAGCATTTT
TRBJ2-1 | NA | many | TRBV11-2 | 15 | CASSLGATTNNEQFF | TGTGCCAGCAGCTTAGGTGCGACTACAAACAATGAGCAGTTCTTC
TRBJ1-2 | NA | NA | TRBV6-6 | 15 | CASSYGQGWYYGYTF | TGTGCCAGCAGTTACGGGCAGGGTTGGTACTATGGCTACACCTTC
TRBJ1-2 | TRBD1 | NA | TRBV20-1 | 16 | CSARVLNLTGNYGYTF | TGCAGTGCTAGAGTCCTGAACTTGACAGGGAACTATGGCTACACCTTC
TRBJ2-6 | NA | many | TRBV10-1 | 13 | CASSGSGANVLTF | TGCGCCAGCAGTGGGAGTGGGGCCAACGTCCTGACTTTC
TRBJ2-3 | NA | many | TRBV6-5 | 14 | CASSRSFGVDTQYF | TGTGCCAGCAGTCGTAGTTTTGGAGTGGATACGCAGTATTTT
TRBJ2-2 | TRBD1 | medium-sized | TRBV2 | 15 | CASSSGTGNTGELFF | TGTGCCAGCAGCTCCGGGACAGGGAACACCGGGGAGCTGTTTTTT
TRBJ2-7 | TRBD1 | few | TRBV6-6 | 14 | CASSQTGPTYEQYF | TGTGCCAGCAGCCAGACAGGGCCGACCTACGAGCAGTACTTC
TRBJ2-1 | TRBD2 | many | TRBV2 | 13 | CAIPGLAANEQFF | TGTGCCATACCGGGACTAGCGGCCAATGAGCAGTTCTTC
TRBJ1-6 | NA | few | TRBV12-3/TRBV12-4 | 15 | CASSLGGTYNSPLHF | TGTGCCAGCAGTTTAGGGGGAACCTATAATTCACCCCTCCACTTT
TRBJ2-3 | TRBD1 | many | TRBV7-2 | 16 | CASSLAGTGSGDTQYF | TGTGCCAGCAGCTTAGCCGGGACAGGATCGGGAGATACGCAGTATTTT
TRBJ2-5 | NA | NA | TRBV7-2 | 13 | CASSPTRWETQYF | TGTGCCAGCAGCCCTACTAGGTGGGAGACCCAGTACTTC
TRBJ1-1 | TRBD1 | many | TRBV5-1 | 14 | CASSGDRANTEAFF | TGCGCCAGCAGCGGGGACAGGGCGAACACTGAAGCTTTCTTT
TRBJ1-3 | NA | many | TRBV9 | 16 | CASSVDDGNSGNTIYF | TGTGCCAGCAGCGTGGACGACGGGAACTCTGGAAACACCATATATTTT